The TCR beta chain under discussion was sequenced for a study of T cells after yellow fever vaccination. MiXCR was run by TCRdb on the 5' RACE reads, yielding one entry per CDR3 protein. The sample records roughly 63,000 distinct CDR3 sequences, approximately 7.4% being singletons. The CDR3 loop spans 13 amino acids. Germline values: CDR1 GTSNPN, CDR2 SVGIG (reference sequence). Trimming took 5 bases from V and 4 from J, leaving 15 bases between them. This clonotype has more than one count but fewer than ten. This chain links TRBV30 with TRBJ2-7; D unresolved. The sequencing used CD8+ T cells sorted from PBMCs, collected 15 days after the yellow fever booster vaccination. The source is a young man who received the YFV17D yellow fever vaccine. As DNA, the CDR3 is TGTGCCTGGGCCACAATGGACCTTTACGAGCAGTACTTC. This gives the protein CAWATMDLYEQYF.